This passage covers 20 T cell receptor beta chains from one sample sequenced in a study of blood T cell repertoires in COVID-19 (dated by TCRdb to about 2020). Libraries were built with the immunoSEQ multiplex PCR assay. Drawn from immuneACCESS, this table holds only the in-frame rearrangements with V and J called that TCRdb kept. Clones are partly lost; checked studies trace under half to an unresolved V gene and leave the rest unexplained. Here the sample has 95,000 to 150,000 clones; approximately 83% occur a single time. Roughly 30% of the sample belongs to the ten largest clones. The sequencing input was peripheral blood. The receptor set was obtained from a woman older than 75 with acute or convalescent COVID-19.

The chain carries TRBV11-3 and TRBJ2-3, with 8 bases aligning to TRBD2. There are 17 residues in the CDR3. Trimming cost V 4 bases and J 2 bases; bases outside gene matches: 11. The germline CDR1 and CDR2 sequences are SGHNT and YENEEA. The CDR3 DNA reads as TGTGCCAGCAGCTCCGGGGGTGGTAGCGGGGACACAGATACGCAGTATTTT. Translation: CASSSGGGSGDTDTQYF.

V is TRBV3-1 (or the pseudogene TRBV3-2) and J is TRBJ1-1; 8 bases agree with TRBD1. The germline V gene has CDR1 LGHDT and CDR2 YNNKEL (reference sequence). The ends lost 1 base at V and 7 bases at J; junction bases unmatched: 2. The CDR3 covers 13 residues. Here the CDR3 DNA reads TGTGCCAGCAGCCAAGTAACAGGGGGTGAAGCTTTCTTT. This translates into CASSQVTGGEAFF.

This chain joins TRBV11-3 and TRBJ2-1; D is unclear. CDR3 length equals 13 residues. Trimming removed 5 bases at V and 6 bases at J, with 11 bases between. Germline V lookup: CDR1 SGHNT, CDR2 YENEEA. The CDR3 sequence: CASSARYSNEQFF. The CDR3 DNA is TGTGCCAGCAGCGCCCGGTACAGCAATGAGCAGTTCTTC.

J is TRBJ1-1 and V is TRBV5-1, with 9 bases fitting TRBD1. From germline, CDR1 is SGHRS and CDR2 YFSETQ. This CDR3 has 14 residues. V dropped 0 bases and J dropped 6; count of bases not matched to a gene: 3. CDR3 in amino acids: CASSLEGQGPEAFF. DNA of the CDR3: TGCGCCAGCAGCTTGGAGGGACAGGGCCCTGAAGCTTTCTTT.

The chain employs TRBV19 and TRBJ1-1; possible D gene TRBD1, 5 bases. V dropped 2 bases and J dropped 1 base, with 11 bases sitting between them. Germline values: CDR1 LNHDA, CDR2 SQIVND (reference sequence). The CDR3 sequence is 15 residues long. CDR3 loop: CASSIWSGRNTEAFF. The DNA for the CDR3 is TGTGCCAGTAGTATATGGTCAGGGCGGAACACTGAAGCTTTCTTT. The entire variable domain, with the rest obtained from reference TRBV19 and TRBJ1-1, is as follows: DGGITQSPKYLFRKEGQNVTLSCEQNLNHDAMYWYRQDPGQGLRLIYYSQIVNDFQKGDIAEGYSVSREKKESFPLTVTSAQKNPTAFYLCASSIWSGRNTEAFFGQGTRLTVV.

CDR3 sequence reads: CASASLIRDRKYYGYTF. CDR3 bases: TGTGCCAGCGCATCTCTAATCCGGGACAGGAAGTACTATGGCTACACCTTC. J is TRBJ1-2 and V is TRBV27; 8 nucleotides agree with TRBD1. The CDR3 length is 17 residues. Unmatched junction bases numbered 17, after V lost 8 bases and J lost 3 bases. Germline V lookup: CDR1 MNHEY, CDR2 SMNVEV (reference sequence).

The chain couples TRBV5-1 to TRBJ1-1, with 7 bases lining up with TRBD1. V lost 4 bases to trimming and J lost 4 bases; unmatched junction nucleotides: 7. This CDR3 region has 14 residues. Germline V gene lookup returns CDR1 SGHRS and CDR2 YFSETQ. The chain's CDR3 is CASSGGDRATEAFF. The DNA of the CDR3 is TGCGCCAGCAGCGGAGGTGACAGGGCCACTGAAGCTTTCTTT.

This sequence joins TRBV10-3 and TRBJ1-5, with unresolved D. This CDR3 comprises 16 residues. CDR1 ENHRY and CDR2 SYGVKD come from the germline V gene. V was clipped by 0 bases and J by 0 bases, with 9 bases between them. The CDR3 region is CAISESKQTSNQPQHF. CDR3 nucleotides: TGTGCCATCAGTGAGTCGAAACAGACTAGCAATCAGCCCCAGCATTTT.

The V gene is TRBV19, the J gene TRBJ1-5; D might be TRBD1 (5 bases). CDR1 and CDR2 (germline): LNHDA, SQIVND (reference sequence). With 8 bases removed from V and 0 bases from J, the gap between germline ends came to 14 bases. This CDR3 region has 15 residues. For the CDR3, the DNA is TGTGCCAGTGCGGACCGGGGGGGTAGCAATCAGCCCCAGCATTTT. As protein: CASADRGGSNQPQHF.

Comment on this clone: One end of the junction fails to match germline, which may point to a read error. The V and J genes are TRBV7-2 and TRBJ2-1; TRBD2 might be the D (6 bases). Germline CDR1 is SGHTA and CDR2 is FQGNSA. The CDR3 totals 14 residues. CDR3 loop: CASSLARGYNEQFF. In nucleotides, the CDR3 is TGTGCCAGCAGCCTAGCCCGGGGGTACAATGAGCAGTTCTTC.

The genes are TRBV5-4 and TRBJ2-7; TRBD2 matches at 7 bases. Germline assignment: CDR1 SGHNT and CDR2 YYREEE (reference sequence). Trimming removed 3 bases from V and 3 bases from J; junction bases left unmatched: 3. The CDR3 spans 13 residues. The CDR3 sequence is CASSSAGDYEQYF. The CDR3 DNA is TGTGCCAGCAGCTCGGCGGGGGACTACGAGCAGTACTTC.

This sequence joins TRBV4-2 and TRBJ1-3; D not resolved. CDR3 length equals 15 residues. Germline V lookup: CDR1 LGHNA, CDR2 YNFKEQ. V dropped 2 bases and J dropped 0 bases, with 8 bases sitting between them. In DNA form, the CDR3 reads TGTGCCAGCAGCCAACAGGAAAACTCTGGAAACACCATATATTTT. This gives the protein CASSQQENSGNTIYF.

The chain has TRBV5-1 and TRBJ1-1, with D possibly being TRBD1 (6 bases). CDR3 length equals 14 residues. Trimming shortened V by 4 bases and J by 1 base, and 11 bases separated the two germline ends. Germline-derived CDR1 and CDR2 are SGHRS and YFSETQ. CDR3 sequence reads: CASSRGAGNTEAFF. Here the CDR3 DNA reads TGCGCCAGCAGCCGGGGGGCGGGGAACACTGAAGCTTTCTTT.

This chain links TRBV19 with TRBJ1-2; TRBD1 is a possible D gene (5 bases). CDR1 is LNHDA, CDR2 SQIVND, per germline (reference sequence). The CDR3 runs 13 residues. Trimming removed 3 bases from V and 4 bases from J, with 9 bases in between. The DNA for the CDR3 is TGTGCCAGTAGTATCCGGGGGACCTATGGCTACACCTTC. Translation gives CASSIRGTYGYTF. Variable domain in full (rest from reference TRBV19 and TRBJ1-2): DGGITQSPKYLFRKEGQNVTLSCEQNLNHDAMYWYRQDPGQGLRLIYYSQIVNDFQKGDIAEGYSVSREKKESFPLTVTSAQKNPTAFYLCASSIRGTYGYTFGSGTRLTVV.

This clone was observed a handful of times. V is TRBV5-8 and J is TRBJ1-2, with TRBD1 identical over 9 bases. The CDR3 is 14 amino acids. V was pared by 3 bases and J by 7 bases, with 7 bases of the junction left unmatched. Germline V lookup: CDR1 SGHTS, CDR2 YDEGEE. CDR3 bases: TGTGCCAGCAGCTCTCGACAGGGGGGATCTGGCTACACCTTC. It codes for CASSSRQGGSGYTF.

The rearrangement uses TRBV10-3 and TRBJ2-6; TRBD1 is a possible D gene (5 bases). From germline, CDR1 is ENHRY and CDR2 SYGVKD. V was trimmed by 3 bases and J by 0 bases, leaving 12 bases between them. The CDR3 is made up of 17 amino acids. The CDR3 bases are TGTGCCATCAGTGATAGCAGGGTTCGCTCTGGGGCCAACGTCCTGACTTTC. Its translation: CAISDSRVRSGANVLTF.

CDR3 DNA sequence: TGTGCCAGCAGCCCTGGGACAGGGGGCCGACAGCCCCAGCATTTT. Its translation is CASSPGTGGRQPQHF. The genes are TRBV11-2 and TRBJ1-5, with 12 bases aligning to TRBD1. This CDR3 is built from 15 residues. CDR1 SGHAT and CDR2 FQNNGV come from the germline V gene. V lost 5 bases, J lost 7 bases, and 6 bases stayed unmatched.

The chain has TRBV5-1 and TRBJ1-2, with a tentative D call TRBD1 (5 bases). The CDR3 consists of 15 residues. Trimming left V 1 base short and J 0 bases short, with 10 bases between. CDR1 is SGHRS and CDR2 is YFSETQ in the germline V gene. CDR3 sequence reads: CASSLWAGTNYGYTF. CDR3 DNA: TGCGCCAGCAGCTTGTGGGCAGGGACTAACTATGGCTACACCTTC.

With respect to this clone: Other DNA variants within this sample encode the same CDR3. J is TRBJ1-6 and V is TRBV9; D gene uncertain. The CDR3 is 15 amino acids. V was clipped by 2 bases and J by 0 bases, with 6 bases between them. Germline CDR1 SGDLS, CDR2 YYNGEE. CDR3 bases: TGTGCCAGCAGCGTCGCGGGCTCCTATAATTCACCCCTCCACTTT. Translating gives CASSVAGSYNSPLHF. Looking up the rest from reference TRBV9 and TRBJ1-6 gives the full variable domain: DSGVTQTPKHLITATGQRVTLRCSPRSGDLSVYWYQQSLDQGLQFLIQYYNGEERAKGNILERFSAQQFPDLHSELNLSSLELGDSALYFCASSVAGSYNSPLHFGNGTRLTVT.

Only a few counts were recorded for this clone. One junction end disagrees with the germline gene, perhaps due to a read error. V gene TRBV20-1 combines with J gene TRBJ2-1; D not resolved. The CDR3 totals 11 residues. CDR1 is DFQATT and CDR2 is SNEGSKA in the germline V gene (reference sequence). In nucleotides, the CDR3 is TGCAGTGCTAGGATGCAAGCAACCTTAGTCTTC. Encoded protein: CSARMQATLVF.